Listed below are T cell receptor beta chains from one sample, sequenced in a study of shared clonotypes between healthy human individuals. Measured with immunoSEQ multiplex PCR; TCRdb has only the in-frame clones, and not every one. The sample has 2 million to 2.5 million clones; approximately 96% are singletons. Sequenced input: naive CD4+ T cells sorted from blood. These TCRs come from a man aged 18 to 29 in good health. The CDR3 runs from the conserved cysteine through the conserved F or W. A D gene is named only where the DNA matches it firmly. Expanded clones get a size class; other rows say once, few or many, or leave the size out.

TRBJ1-5 TRBV7-2 TRBD1 . CASSPGQGMKQPQHF TGTGCCAGCAGCCCAGGACAGGGGATGAAACAGCCCCAGCATTTT
TRBJ2-7 TRBV9 . . CASSARADSYEQYF TGTGCCAGCAGCGCCCGGGCGGATTCCTACGAGCAGTACTTC
TRBJ1-1 TRBV7-8 TRBD1 . CASSPRGQGDAFF TGTGCCAGCAGCCCGAGGGGACAGGGCGATGCTTTCTTT
TRBJ1-5 TRBV20-1 . . CSVGNQPQHF TGCAGTGTTGGGAATCAGCCCCAGCATTTT
TRBJ2-1 TRBV15 . once CATSRDKSTYNEQFF TGTGCCACCAGCAGAGATAAATCCACGTACAATGAGCAGTTCTTC
TRBJ1-3 TRBV7-2 TRBD1 . CASSLALQGAGNTIYF TGTGCCAGCAGCTTAGCGCTACAGGGGGCTGGAAACACCATATATTTT
TRBJ2-3 TRBV9 TRBD2 . CASSVASSSGVSDTQYF TGTGCCAGCAGCGTAGCTTCGTCTAGCGGGGTTTCAGATACGCAGTATTTT
TRBJ2-5 TRBV18 TRBD2 . CASSPNRGDVRETQYF TGTGCCAGCTCACCTAACCGGGGGGATGTGCGGGAGACCCAGTACTTC
TRBJ2-1 TRBV4-1 . . CATRGTSLGDNEQFF TGCGCCACCCGGGGCACTAGTCTTGGAGACAATGAGCAGTTCTTC
TRBJ1-2 TRBV6-5 TRBD1 . CASRSSGQNYGYTF TGTGCCAGCAGGTCCTCGGGACAGAATTATGGCTACACCTTC
TRBJ1-6 TRBV10-3 . . CAISESRGTNSPLHF TGTGCCATCAGTGAGTCGAGAGGGACTAATTCACCCCTCCACTTT
TRBJ2-7 TRBV18 TRBD2 . CASVSGNSAYEQYF TGTGCCAGCGTCAGCGGGAACTCAGCCTACGAGCAGTACTTC